This T cell receptor beta chain derives from a study of T cell responses to AZD1222 COVID-19 vaccine. Overall study context: Second-dose intervals of approximately 4 or approximately 12 weeks were pooled. Study conclusions and caveats: Donors skewed white British and female; clonal diversity was possibly underestimated. Spike-wide coverage was observed for vaccine-associated CD4 TCRs, with dominant responses at 160-218 and 743-854. No day 14 peak samples; only post-peak repertoires were characterized.

Profiling relied on immunoSEQ multiplex PCR, and the TCRdb table lists in-frame clones only, not all of them. The profile shows roughly 120,000 clones, about 90% of them singletons. As regards this clone: Its antigen remains unknown.

V lost 8 bases and J 2 bases, leaving 10 bases between the germline ends. The CDR3 totals 12 residues. Per the germline V gene, CDR1 is SNHLY and CDR2 is FYNNEI. The receptor comes from an adult in good health. The J gene is TRBJ2-7, the V gene TRBV2, with D uncertain. Sequences were derived from peripheral blood, sampled on day 0 of AZD1222 vaccination. The CDR3 protein is CASVGRTYEQYF. The CDR3 bases are TGTGCCAGCGTCGGCAGGACCTACGAGCAGTACTTC.